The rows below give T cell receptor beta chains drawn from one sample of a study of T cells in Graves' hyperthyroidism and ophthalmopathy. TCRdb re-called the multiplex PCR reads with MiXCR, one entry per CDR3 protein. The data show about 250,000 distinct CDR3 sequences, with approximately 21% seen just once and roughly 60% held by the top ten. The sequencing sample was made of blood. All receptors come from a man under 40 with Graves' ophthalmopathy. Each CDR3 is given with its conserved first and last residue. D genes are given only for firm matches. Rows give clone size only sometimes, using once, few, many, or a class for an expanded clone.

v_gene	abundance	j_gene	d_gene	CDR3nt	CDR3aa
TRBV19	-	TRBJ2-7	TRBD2	TGTGCCAGTAGTATAGTTACGGGAGGGCCTCACCCGTCCTACGAGCAGTACTTC	CASSIVTGGPHPSYEQYF
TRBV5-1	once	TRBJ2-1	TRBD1	TGCGCCAGCAGCCGTCGACGGCCGGGACAGGGGGTCGGTGAGCAGTTCTTC	CASSRRRPGQGVGEQFF
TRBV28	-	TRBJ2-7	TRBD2	TGTGCCAGCAGTCCCACATCGACTAGCGTCAACGAGCAGTACTTC	CASSPTSTSVNEQYF
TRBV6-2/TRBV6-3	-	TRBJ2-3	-	TGTGCCAGCAGGCCCCATAGCGGAGCCACAGATACGCAGTATTTT	CASRPHSGATDTQYF
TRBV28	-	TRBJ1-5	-	TGTGCCAGCAGTTTTCCGGGTTATCAGCCCCAGCATTTT	CASSFPGYQPQHF
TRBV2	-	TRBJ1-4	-	TGTGCCAGCAGTGGAGGAACAACTAGTGAAAAACTGTTTTTT	CASSGGTTSEKLFF
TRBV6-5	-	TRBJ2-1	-	TGTGCCAGCAGTTATAGGCGGGCGAGCTCCTACAATGAGCAGTTCTTC	CASSYRRASSYNEQFF
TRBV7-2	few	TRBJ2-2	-	TGTGCCAGCAGCCCCCGGGTAGCGGCTTTCGCGAACACCGGGGAGCTGTTTTTT	CASSPRVAAFANTGELFF
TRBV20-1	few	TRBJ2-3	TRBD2	TGCAGTGCCCTGACTAGCGTATTCACAGATACGCAGTATTTT	CSALTSVFTDTQYF
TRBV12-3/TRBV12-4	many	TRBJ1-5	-	TGTGCCAGCTCCCTTGATCCTCAGCCCCAGCATTTT	CASSLDPQPQHF
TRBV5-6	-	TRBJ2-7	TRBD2	TGTGCCAGCAGCTTGTGGGGACTAAGTCCCCGCGAGCAGTACTTC	CASSLWGLSPREQYF
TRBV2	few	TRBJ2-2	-	TGTGCCAGCAGTGGGGGCAGGGTTAACACCGGGGAGCTGTTTTTT	CASSGGRVNTGELFF
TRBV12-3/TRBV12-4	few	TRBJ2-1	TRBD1	TGTGCCAGCAGCCGTCCCGGGACAGGTTACAATGAGCAGTTCTTC	CASSRPGTGYNEQFF
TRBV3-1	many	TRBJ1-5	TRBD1	TGTGCCAGCAGCAGGGGACAGGGGAGTCAGCCCCAGCATTTT	CASSRGQGSQPQHF
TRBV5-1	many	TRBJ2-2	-	TGCGCCAGCAGCTTGGTCAGTGACACCGGGGAGCTGTTTTTT	CASSLVSDTGELFF
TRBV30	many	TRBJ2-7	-	TGTGCCTGGAGTGCCCAGGGAGACCACGAGCAGTACTTC	CAWSAQGDHEQYF
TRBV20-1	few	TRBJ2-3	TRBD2	TGCAGTGCTACTAATGTGGGGGAGGGCCGGGCAGATACGCAGTATTTT	CSATNVGEGRADTQYF
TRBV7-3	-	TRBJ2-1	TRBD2	TGTGCCAGCAGCTTAACGCCTACAGGGGGAGTAGCGGGAGGGCCGGGTGAGCAGTTCTTC	CASSLTPTGGVAGGPGEQFF
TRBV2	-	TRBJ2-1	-	TGTGCCAGCCAAGCGCTACTCTACAATGAGCAGTTCTTC	CASQALLYNEQFF
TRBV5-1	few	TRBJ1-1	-	TGCGCCAGCGCAGAAGTCAGGGGACTTGAGGCTTTCTTT	CASAEVRGLEAFF
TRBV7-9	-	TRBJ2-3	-	TGTGCCAGCAGCCCTCCTAGGGGGACCACAGATACGCAGTATTTT	CASSPPRGTTDTQYF
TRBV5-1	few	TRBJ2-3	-	TGCGCCAGCAGCGGACCGGGGCCAGGCACAGATACGCAGTATTTT	CASSGPGPGTDTQYF
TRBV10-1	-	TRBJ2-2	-	TGCGCCAGCAGTGGAGAGGGTAGTAGGCACACCGGGGAGCTGTTTTTT	CASSGEGSRHTGELFF
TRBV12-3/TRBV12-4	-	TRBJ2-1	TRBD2	TGTGCCAGCTTAGCGGGAGGGCAAGGCTCCTACAATGAGCAGTTCTTC	CASLAGGQGSYNEQFF
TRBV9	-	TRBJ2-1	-	TGTGCCAGCAGCGTATCGCTAGGCTCCTACAATGAGCAGTTCTTC	CASSVSLGSYNEQFF
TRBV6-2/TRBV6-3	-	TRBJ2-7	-	TGTGCCATCAGCCAGGGGCGGGGCTACGAGCAGTACTTC	CAISQGRGYEQYF
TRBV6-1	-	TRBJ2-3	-	TGTGCCAGCAGCCTTGAGTGGACTACCACAGATACGCAGTATTTT	CASSLEWTTTDTQYF
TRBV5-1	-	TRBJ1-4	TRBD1	TGCGCCAGCAGCCCGGACAGGGTAAATGAAAAACTGTTTTTT	CASSPDRVNEKLFF
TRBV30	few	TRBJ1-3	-	TGTGCCGGGGGCGTTGAGGTCGACACCATATATTTT	CAGGVEVDTIYF
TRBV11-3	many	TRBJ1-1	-	TGTGCCAGCAGCCCTCGGCGGGGTACTGAAGCTTTCTTT	CASSPRRGTEAFF
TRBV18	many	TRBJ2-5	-	TGTGCCAGCTCACCACCCTGGGGAGGAGGAGAGACCCAGTACTTC	CASSPPWGGGETQYF
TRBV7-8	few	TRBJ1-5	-	TGTGCCAGCAGCGACAGTTACAATCAGCCCCAGCATTTT	CASSDSYNQPQHF
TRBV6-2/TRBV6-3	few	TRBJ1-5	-	TGTGCCAGCAGTTACTCTTTTTCGGGAAATCAGCCCCAGCATTTT	CASSYSFSGNQPQHF
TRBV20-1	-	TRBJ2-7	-	TGCAGTGCTAGTAACAGGGACTACGAGCAGTACTTC	CSASNRDYEQYF
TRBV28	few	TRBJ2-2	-	TGTGCCAGCAGAAATACCTACCGACAGTACACCGGGGAGCTGTTTTTT	CASRNTYRQYTGELFF
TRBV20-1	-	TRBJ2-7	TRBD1	TGCAGTGCTAATGACAGGGACTACGAGCAGTACTTC	CSANDRDYEQYF
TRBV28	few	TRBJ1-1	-	TGTGCCAGCAGTTTGTTGAACAGAGAAGCTTTCTTT	CASSLLNREAFF
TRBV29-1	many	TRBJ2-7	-	TGCAGCGTGGAGGGAGGAGGGTCCTACGAGCAGTACTTC	CSVEGGGSYEQYF
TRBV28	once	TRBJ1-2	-	TGTGCCAGCAGTTTAAGGGCCGGGGGAAATTTTGGCTACACCTTC	CASSLRAGGNFGYTF
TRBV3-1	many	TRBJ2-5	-	TGTGCCAGCAGCCAAGAGCGGCTGGAGACCCAGTACTTC	CASSQERLETQYF
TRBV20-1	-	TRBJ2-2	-	TGCAGTGCTAGAGATGGGGGTAGAACCGGGGAGCTGTTTTTT	CSARDGGRTGELFF
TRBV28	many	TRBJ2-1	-	TGTGCCAGCAGTTTATCAGAGACTAGTCGTGGTGAGCAGTTCTTC	CASSLSETSRGEQFF
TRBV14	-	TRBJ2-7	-	TGTGCCAGCAGCAAGGACCTCTCCTACGAGCAGTACTTC	CASSKDLSYEQYF
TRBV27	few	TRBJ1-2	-	TGTGCCAGCAGCAACACCCAGGGCGGGGATGGCTACACCTTC	CASSNTQGGDGYTF
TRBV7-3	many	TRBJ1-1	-	TGTGCCAGCAGCCATCGGGGGGACTTCACTGAAGCTTTCTTT	CASSHRGDFTEAFF
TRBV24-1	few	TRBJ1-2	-	TGTGCCACCAGTGATTCCGCCGGTGTAGGCTACACCTTC	CATSDSAGVGYTF